Below, one T cell receptor (beta chain) is given with its context. Germline CDR1 is SGHTA and CDR2 is FQGNSA. V was pared by 3 bases and J by 4 bases, with 4 bases of the junction left unmatched. CDR3 length: 14 amino acids. In Seattle, patients joined the study during active infection and were tracked longitudinally. This entry is derived from a study of blood T cell repertoires in COVID-19. Study-wide context: COVID-19 samples from acute and convalescent phases originated in the United States, Italy and Spain. The cDNA or gDNA used as material had been derived from T cells, B-cell-depleted T cells, or PBMCs.

In the original workflow: Amplification of reference gene primers was used by the study to estimate nucleated cell counts. TCRdb keeps only in-frame clones here, not all; method: immunoSEQ multiplex PCR. V and J calls and clone size are those listed in that table; D and trimming were worked out from the DNA. The profile shows over 75,000 clones, approximately 90% of them singletons. The V and J genes are TRBV7-2 and TRBJ2-7, with TRBD1 matching 9 bases. This TCR derives from a human donor with COVID-19, enrolled during active disease. The donor label of this sample is uncertain. The sample consisted of peripheral blood. The CDR3 reads CASSLGQGLYEQYF. The DNA for the CDR3 is TGTGCCAGCAGCTTGGGACAGGGTCTGTACGAGCAGTACTTC.